Shown below are 26 T cell receptor beta chains from a single sample sequenced in a study of blood T cell repertoires in COVID-19. Assay used: immunoSEQ multiplex PCR; TCRdb lists only in-frame clones, some missing. The sample consists of around 85,000 clones, roughly 86% of them appearing once. Sequenced material: peripheral blood. The receptors come from a man aged 45-60 years with active COVID-19.

The chain combines TRBV28 with TRBJ1-1; D is perhaps TRBD1 (6 bases). Germline assignment: CDR1 MDHEN and CDR2 SYDVKM. Trimming stripped 5 bases from V and 0 bases from J, with 13 bases between. CDR3 length: 15 amino acids. In DNA form, the CDR3 reads TGTGCCAGCAGTGTAACCACAGGGCTGAACACTGAAGCTTTCTTT. It is translated as CASSVTTGLNTEAFF.

The V call is TRBV5-4, the J call TRBJ2-3, with 8 bases aligning to TRBD1. With V trimmed by 0 bases and J by 4 bases, 4 bases remained unmatched. CDR1 is SGHNT and CDR2 is YYREEE in the germline V gene (reference sequence). This CDR3 region has 15 residues. The CDR3 region has the DNA TGTGCCAGCAGCTTGGGGTTACAGGGGGCAGATACGCAGTATTTT. It codes for CASSLGLQGADTQYF.

The chain combines TRBV5-1 with TRBJ2-3; 9 nucleotides agree with TRBD1. V lost 4 bases to trimming and J lost 3 bases; unmatched junction nucleotides: 3. The CDR3 is made up of 14 amino acids. From germline, CDR1 is SGHRS and CDR2 YFSETQ. The CDR3, as DNA: TGCGCCAGCAGCCGGGACAGGGTGACAGATACGCAGTATTTT. This encodes CASSRDRVTDTQYF.

The chain links TRBV19 to TRBJ2-2; 12 nucleotides agree with TRBD1. The CDR3 spans 15 residues. Trimming took 7 bases from V and 4 from J; bases not matched to a gene: 4. Germline CDR1 reads LNHDA; CDR2 reads SQIVND (reference sequence). The CDR3, as DNA: TGTGCCAGTACCCGGGACAGGGGGCTCACCGGGGAGCTGTTTTTT. It encodes CASTRDRGLTGELFF.

CDR3 coding DNA: TGCAGCGTTGTTCGAGACAGGGGATACGAGCAGTACTTC. It specifies CSVVRDRGYEQYF. V is TRBV29-1 and J is TRBJ2-7; 8 bases line up with TRBD1. CDR3 length: 13 residues. The V and J ends lost 4 bases and 4 bases, in that order; junction bases with no gene match: 6. CDR1 and CDR2 (germline): SQVTM, ANQGSEA.

The J gene is TRBJ1-5, the V gene TRBV19; 8 nucleotides align to TRBD1. Germline values: CDR1 LNHDA, CDR2 SQIVND (reference sequence). The CDR3 length is 16 residues. The junction had 7 bases not matched to a gene; V was cut back by 4 bases and J by 2 bases. The CDR3 reads CASSTRQGRGNQPQHF. DNA of the CDR3: TGTGCCAGTAGTACCCGACAGGGGCGAGGCAATCAGCCCCAGCATTTT.

V and J are TRBV7-3 and TRBJ2-3; TRBD1 matches 7 bases. The CDR3 runs 16 residues. Trimming took 5 bases from V and 0 from J; bases not matched to a gene: 8. In germline, CDR1 is SGHTA, CDR2 FQGTGA. The CDR3 nucleotides are TGTGCCAGCAGCAAAAAATCAGGGGGTAGCACAGATACGCAGTATTTT. Protein: CASSKKSGGSTDTQYF.

The chain recombines TRBV5-1 with TRBJ2-4, with a possible D match to TRBD1 (6 bases). V lost 1 base and J lost 10, with 18 bases in between. Germline CDR1 SGHRS, CDR2 YFSETQ. The CDR3 extends over 15 amino acids. DNA for the CDR3: TGCGCCAGCAGCTTGACCCTAGGGGACACGAGTATTCAGTACTTC. Translation gives CASSLTLGDTSIQYF.

This sequence joins TRBV28 and TRBJ1-3; the match to TRBD1 covers 9 bases. Germline V gives CDR1 MDHEN, CDR2 SYDVKM. CDR3 length: 19 amino acids. V lost 3 bases, J lost 4 bases, and 16 bases stayed unmatched. CDR3 protein: CASSLPRSDRGSGGNTIYF. In DNA form, the CDR3 reads TGTGCCAGCAGTTTGCCGCGGTCCGACAGGGGGTCGGGCGGAAACACCATATATTTT.

This clone has just one count. This chain links TRBV30 with TRBJ2-3, with D possibly TRBD1 on 7 matching bases. V was cut by 4 bases and J by 2 bases, with 22 bases left in between. Per germline, CDR1 GTSNPN and CDR2 SVGIG (reference sequence). The CDR3 is 17 residues long. In DNA, the CDR3 is TGTGCCTGGACCGGAGGGACCGGGACAGCCTACACAGATACGCAGTATTTT. Its translation: CAWTGGTGTAYTDTQYF.

The V gene is TRBV6-5, the J gene TRBJ1-2; a weak D match, TRBD1 (5 bases). The germline CDR1 and CDR2 sequences are MNHEY and SVGAGI. V was shortened by 0 bases and J by 2 bases, with 10 bases between the two germline ends. This CDR3 has 15 amino acids. CDR3 sequence reads: CASSYSRGGNYGYTF. The DNA of the CDR3 is TGTGCCAGCAGTTACTCACGCGGGGGAAACTATGGCTACACCTTC.

In this sample, this clone turned up once. The CDR3 region is CATKGQGVSSYEQYF. The DNA of the CDR3 is TGTGCCACCAAAGGACAGGGGGTTTCCTCCTACGAGCAGTACTTC. The V call is TRBV2, the J call TRBJ2-7; 10 nucleotides align to TRBD1. Germline loops: CDR1 SNHLY, CDR2 FYNNEI. Trimming cost V 10 bases and J 0 bases; bases outside gene matches: 9. The CDR3 has 15 residues. The whole variable domain, remainder taken from reference TRBV2 and TRBJ2-7, is EPEVTQTPSHQVTQMGQEVILRCVPISNHLYFYWYRQILGQKVEFLVSFYNNEISEKSEIFDDQFSVERPDGSNFTLKIRSTKLEDSAMYFCATKGQGVSSYEQYFGPGTRLTVT.

The rearrangement joins TRBV9 to TRBJ2-2; no definite D call. The ends were cut back, 0 bases at V and 5 bases at J, with 8 bases in the middle. The CDR3 extends over 14 amino acids. Germline V gene lookup returns CDR1 SGDLS and CDR2 YYNGEE. CDR3 in amino acids: CASSVVQATGELFF. The CDR3 DNA sequence: TGTGCCAGCAGCGTAGTTCAGGCAACCGGGGAGCTGTTTTTT.

This rearrangement joins TRBV6-5 to TRBJ2-7; 9 bases agree with TRBD1. Germline assignment: CDR1 MNHEY and CDR2 SVGAGI. The CDR3 sequence is 15 residues long. Trimming at V came to 8 bases and at J to 4 bases, leaving 12 bases not matched to a gene. CDR3 coding DNA: TGTGCCAGCCACCCAGGCGGGACAGGGATATACGAGCAGTACTTC. It codes for CASHPGGTGIYEQYF.

The rearrangement links TRBV5-5 to TRBJ1-1; TRBD1 might be the D (6 bases). The CDR3 loop spans 14 amino acids. V was clipped by 0 bases and J by 5 bases, with 11 bases between them. Germline CDR1 reads SGHKS; CDR2 reads YYEKEE (reference sequence). The CDR3 sequence: CASSLGAGETEAFF. The CDR3 nucleotides are TGTGCCAGCAGCTTGGGGGCAGGGGAAACTGAAGCTTTCTTT.

The DNA of the CDR3 is TGTGCCACCGGGAGGGATCCTTACGAGCAGTACTTC. This sequence encodes CATGRDPYEQYF. The V and J genes are TRBV2 and TRBJ2-7; TRBD2 agrees at 8 bases. The V gene's germline CDR1 is SNHLY and CDR2 FYNNEI. The V and J ends lost 10 bases and 4 bases, in that order; junction bases with no gene match: 6. This CDR3 is 12 amino acids long.

V is TRBV19 and J is TRBJ2-7; 8 nucleotides line up with TRBD1. In germline, CDR1 is LNHDA, CDR2 SQIVND (reference sequence). The CDR3 totals 15 residues. The J segment lost 2 bases and the V segment lost 6 bases, leaving 9 bases of the junction unmatched. The CDR3 spells CASSPSGTGPYEQYF. The CDR3, as DNA: TGTGCCAGTAGCCCATCCGGGACAGGTCCCTACGAGCAGTACTTC.

The chain couples TRBV5-1 to TRBJ2-1; TRBD1 agrees at 12 bases. Trimming at V came to 4 bases and at J to 6 bases, leaving 5 bases not matched to a gene. Germline CDR1 and CDR2: SGHRS and YFSETQ. The CDR3 loop spans 15 amino acids. The chain's CDR3 is CASSPGQGAGNEQFF. In DNA, the CDR3 is TGCGCCAGCAGCCCGGGACAGGGGGCGGGCAATGAGCAGTTCTTC. Full variable domain (missing parts from reference TRBV5-1 and TRBJ2-1): KAGVTQTPRYLIKTRGQQVTLSCSPISGHRSVSWYQQTPGQGLQFLFEYFSETQRNKGNFPGRFSGRQFSNSRSEMNVSTLELGDSALYLCASSPGQGAGNEQFFGPGTRLTVL.

V usage is TRBV5-1 and J usage is TRBJ1-1; D call uncertain. Trimming took off 7 bases at V and 1 base at J, with 11 bases between the two ends. CDR1 SGHRS and CDR2 YFSETQ come from the germline V gene. This CDR3 comprises 13 residues. The DNA of the CDR3 is TGCGCCAGCTCTAGAGAGGAGAACACTGAAGCTTTCTTT. It is translated as CASSREENTEAFF.

The chain employs TRBV5-6 and TRBJ2-7, with 12 bases fitting TRBD2. Germline CDR1 is SGHDT and CDR2 is YYEEEE. V shed 3 bases and J 5 bases; nucleotides not matched to a gene: 15. This CDR3 spans 18 amino acids. The CDR3 nucleotides are TGTGCCAGCAGCTCGGGACAGCAAAGACTAGCGGGGGAGGACGAGCAGTACTTC. As protein: CASSSGQQRLAGEDEQYF.

The chain links TRBV19 to TRBJ2-5; D is uncertain. Germline V gene sequence: CDR1 LNHDA, CDR2 SQIVND (reference sequence). The CDR3 length is 11 residues. Trimming left V 10 bases short and J 5 bases short, with 11 bases between. CDR3 bases: TGTGCCACCAAGACCGGGGAGACCCAGTACTTC. It translates to CATKTGETQYF.

The CDR3 nucleotides read TGTGCCAGCAGTGACTCGTCAGGGGGGAATGAGCAGTTCTTC. This encodes CASSDSSGGNEQFF. The chain has TRBV6-4 and TRBJ2-1; a possible D gene is TRBD1 (7 bases). V was cut by 0 bases and J by 7 bases, with 10 bases left in between. The CDR3 covers 14 residues. Germline values: CDR1 MRHNA, CDR2 SNTAGT.

The gene calls are TRBV11-2 and TRBJ1-1, with D possibly TRBD1 on 5 matching bases. This CDR3 is built from 13 residues. CDR1 and CDR2 from the germline V gene are SGHAT and FQNNGV. The ends were cut back, 3 bases at V and 4 bases at J, with 9 bases in the middle. This CDR3 reads CASSFRVATEAFF. The CDR3 DNA sequence: TGTGCCAGCAGCTTCAGGGTGGCCACTGAAGCTTTCTTT.

A word on this clone: One end of the junction does not line up with germline, which may come from a read error. CDR3 in DNA: TGTGCCAGTAGCGTGTTGGGAGGGACTAATGCAGATACGCAGTATTTT. The encoded protein is CASSVLGGTNADTQYF. The genes are TRBV9 and TRBJ2-3, with TRBD2 matching 7 bases. This CDR3 contains 16 residues. The germline V gene encodes CDR1 SGDLS and CDR2 YYNGEE.

The chain carries TRBV9 and TRBJ2-1; weak D call: TRBD2 (5 bases). The germline CDR1 and CDR2 sequences are SGDLS and YYNGEE. V was trimmed by 0 bases and J by 9 bases, leaving 13 bases between them. The CDR3 is 14 residues long. Here the CDR3 reads CASSVDSRGSEQFF. The CDR3 nucleotides are TGTGCCAGCAGCGTAGACTCCCGTGGGAGTGAGCAGTTCTTC.

The chain employs TRBV19 and TRBJ2-7; 8 bases agree with TRBD1. The CDR3 has 12 amino acids. J gave up 3 bases and V 7 bases, and 2 bases lay outside the gene matches. CDR1 LNHDA and CDR2 SQIVND come from the germline V gene (reference sequence). The CDR3 loop is CASNDRGYEQYF. As DNA, the CDR3 is TGTGCCAGTAATGACAGGGGCTACGAGCAGTACTTC.